These 27 T cell receptor beta chains were all obtained from the same sample, sequenced in a study of patients and donors after allogeneic stem cell transplantation. TCRdb reprocessed the RT-PCR reads via MiXCR and lists one record per CDR3 protein. The data show 920,000 or so distinct CDR3 sequences, with 18% seen just once and around 6% held by the top ten. Sequencing used blood, either unsorted or a sorted T cell fraction (not recorded which). The receptors stem from a human donor who was either an allogeneic HSCT recipient or a stem cell or donor lymphocyte infusion donor (not recorded which). It is not recorded whose cells these are; they may come from a transplant donor.

The J gene is TRBJ1-1, the V gene TRBV14, with D unresolved. The germline CDR1 and CDR2 sequences are SGHDN and FVKESK. V gave up 4 bases and J gave up 4 bases, with 13 bases separating them. This CDR3 is 14 amino acids long. CDR3 DNA sequence: TGTGCCAGCAGCCCATATCTTCTAGCCACTGAAGCTTTCTTT. The encoded protein is CASSPYLLATEAFF.

This chain connects TRBV11-1 to TRBJ2-3, with 8 positions matching TRBD1. The CDR3 is made up of 18 amino acids. Germline V lookup: CDR1 SGHAT, CDR2 FQDESV (reference sequence). Unmatched junction bases numbered 13, after V lost 3 bases and J lost 2 bases. The CDR3 sequence is CASSFISADREITDTQYF. CDR3 nucleotide sequence: TGTGCCAGCAGCTTCATTTCGGCGGACAGGGAAATCACAGATACGCAGTATTTT.

The chain couples TRBV28 to TRBJ1-2, with 9 bases aligning to TRBD1. The CDR3 spans 15 residues. Germline CDR1 reads MDHEN; CDR2 reads SYDVKM. V shed 2 bases, J shed 4 bases, and the junction held 5 bases outside the gene matches. This chain's CDR3 is CASSLPGQGAYGYTF. The CDR3 DNA reads TGTGCCAGCAGTTTACCGGGACAGGGTGCCTATGGCTACACCTTC.

The gene calls are TRBV29-1 and TRBJ1-1; D not certain. Germline CDR1 SQVTM, CDR2 ANQGSEA. V was trimmed by 1 base and J by 10 bases, leaving 13 bases between them. This CDR3 contains 12 residues. CDR3 residues: CSVEGQANGAFF. The CDR3 bases are TGCAGCGTTGAAGGGCAGGCCAATGGAGCTTTCTTT.

The chain carries TRBV25-1 and TRBJ2-4, with 7 nucleotides matching TRBD1. Germline values: CDR1 MGHDK, CDR2 SYGVNS. This CDR3 is built from 16 residues. V lost 1 base, J lost 8 bases, and 11 bases stayed unmatched. The CDR3 protein is CASSEWKGAYGDIQYF. In DNA form, the CDR3 reads TGTGCCAGCAGTGAATGGAAGGGGGCGTATGGGGACATTCAGTACTTC.

This clonotype was seen only a few times. The rearrangement links TRBV20-1 to TRBJ1-2; 10 nucleotides agree with TRBD1. Looked up from germline, CDR1 is DFQATT and CDR2 is SNEGSKA (reference sequence). This CDR3 contains 15 residues. Trimming took 3 bases from V and 5 from J; bases not matched to a gene: 9. CDR3 sequence: CSASPPGQGSYGYTF. Written as DNA, the CDR3 is TGCAGTGCTAGCCCACCGGGACAGGGGAGTTATGGCTACACCTTC.

The V and J genes are TRBV24-1 and TRBJ1-1; the D is unclear. The V and J ends lost 7 bases and 0 bases respectively, with 8 bases between them. Germline V gives CDR1 KGHDR, CDR2 SFDVKD. This CDR3 region has 13 residues. The CDR3 DNA is TGTGCCACCAGGGGGAATGTGAACACTGAAGCTTTCTTT. It is translated as CATRGNVNTEAFF.

In its sample, this clonotype was seen many times. The chain uses TRBV7-2 and TRBJ1-5, with D uncertain. Germline lookup yields CDR1 SGHTA and CDR2 FQGNSA. V was clipped by 1 base and J by 0 bases, with 10 bases between them. The CDR3 contains 16 residues. CDR3 nucleotide sequence: TGTGCCAGCAGCTTAGGGGCAGCTAATAGCAATCAGCCCCAGCATTTT. It codes for CASSLGAANSNQPQHF.

The gene calls are TRBV5-1 and TRBJ2-7; 9 nucleotides line up with TRBD1. Per germline, CDR1 SGHRS and CDR2 YFSETQ. The CDR3 spans 14 residues. The V gene end was trimmed by 4 bases and the J gene end by 7 bases; junction bases not matched to a gene: 9. DNA of the CDR3: TGCGCCAGCAGCACCGGACAGGGGCTAGGGGAGCAGTACTTC. Amino acid sequence: CASSTGQGLGEQYF.

In its sample, this clonotype was seen a few times. The chain joins TRBV24-1 to TRBJ1-2; D is possibly TRBD1 (6 bases). Per germline, CDR1 KGHDR and CDR2 SFDVKD. With 9 bases removed from V and 6 bases from J, the gap between germline ends came to 10 bases. The CDR3 is 11 amino acids. As DNA, the CDR3 is TGTGCCACCCGGGGGCCTGATGGCTACACCTTC. It translates to CATRGPDGYTF.

V is TRBV5-1 and J is TRBJ2-5; 7 bases are shared with TRBD2. J was trimmed by 5 bases and V by 4 bases; bases with no gene match: 8. Germline V gene lookup returns CDR1 SGHRS and CDR2 YFSETQ. CDR3 size: 14 residues. CDR3 amino acids: CASSPGGGFETQYF. The DNA for the CDR3 is TGCGCCAGCAGCCCCGGCGGGGGATTTGAGACCCAGTACTTC.

This chain joins TRBV20-1 and TRBJ2-7; tentatively, D is TRBD2 (5 bases). Trimming removed 3 bases from V and 1 base from J, with 13 bases in between. Germline V lookup: CDR1 DFQATT, CDR2 SNEGSKA (reference sequence). The CDR3 is 14 amino acids. The CDR3 coding sequence is TGCAGTGCTAGTAGAGCGGCCCTTTCCTACGAGCAGTACTTC. Protein product: CSASRAALSYEQYF.

V gene TRBV7-9 combines with J gene TRBJ2-7, with 7 positions matching TRBD2. V lost 1 base, J lost 0 bases, and 6 bases stayed unmatched. Germline-derived CDR1 and CDR2 are SEHNR and FQNEAQ (reference sequence). The CDR3 runs to 16 residues. This chain's CDR3 is CASSLGLAVSSYEQYF. The CDR3 nucleotides read TGTGCCAGCAGCTTAGGGCTAGCGGTTAGCTCCTACGAGCAGTACTTC.

This clonotype was picked up a small number of times. The J gene is TRBJ2-5, the V gene TRBV20-1; possibly TRBD1 for D (5 bases). Trimming cost V 6 bases and J 0 bases, with 17 bases left between them. Germline CDR1 DFQATT, CDR2 SNEGSKA (reference sequence). CDR3 length: 15 amino acids. The CDR3 region is CSAPSGQPYQETQYF. In DNA, the CDR3 is TGCAGTGCCCCCTCCGGACAACCGTACCAAGAGACCCAGTACTTC.

V usage is TRBV11-3 and J usage is TRBJ2-5; the D gene could be TRBD1 or TRBD2 (5 bases each). With 5 bases removed from V and 4 bases from J, the gap between germline ends came to 17 bases. The germline V gene encodes CDR1 SGHNT and CDR2 YENEEA. The CDR3 is 15 residues long. DNA for the CDR3: TGTGCCAGCAGCCAAGAGGGTTTAGGGGTAGAGACCCAGTACTTC. This translates into CASSQEGLGVETQYF.

This clonotype was seen only a few times. The chain uses TRBV3-1 and TRBJ2-7, with 9 bases matching TRBD2. The trim removed 4 bases at V and 5 bases at J, leaving 12 bases unmatched. CDR3 length: 16 amino acids. Per the germline V gene, CDR1 is LGHDT and CDR2 is YNNKEL (reference sequence). For the CDR3, the DNA is TGTGCCAGCAGCCGTGGGCTAGCGGGGAAAGAGGACGAGCAGTACTTC. Translating gives CASSRGLAGKEDEQYF.

The chain uses TRBV20-1 and TRBJ2-5; D may be TRBD2 (6 bases). The V gene's germline CDR1 is DFQATT and CDR2 SNEGSKA (reference sequence). Trimming shortened V by 1 base and J by 5 bases, and 14 bases separated the two germline ends. The CDR3 spans 14 residues. In nucleotides, the CDR3 is TGCAGTGCTAGAGTTCGCGCGGGGCGGGAGACCCAGTACTTC. Translated, it gives CSARVRAGRETQYF.

V gene TRBV19 combines with J gene TRBJ1-2; perhaps TRBD1 as D (6 bases). V was clipped by 3 bases and J by 8 bases, with 13 bases between them. This CDR3 has 13 residues. Per the germline V gene, CDR1 is LNHDA and CDR2 is SQIVND (reference sequence). The DNA for the CDR3 is TGTGCCAGTAGTATCGGGGGCGCATTAGGCTACACCTTC. It translates to CASSIGGALGYTF.

The chain combines TRBV12-3 or TRBV12-4 with TRBJ1-5; D is unresolved. This CDR3 contains 12 residues. V lost 2 bases and J lost 7, with 6 bases in between. The CDR3 spells CASSLNRQPQHF. CDR3 sequence (DNA): TGTGCCAGCAGTTTAAATAGGCAGCCCCAGCATTTT.

The chain is built from TRBV20-1 and TRBJ2-3, with TRBD1 matching over 9 bases. This CDR3 is 17 amino acids long. V trimming: 1 base; J trimming: 0 bases; junction bases outside the gene matches: 8. CDR1 DFQATT and CDR2 SNEGSKA come from the germline V gene (reference sequence). The CDR3: CSARGDRAAFSTDTQYF. The CDR3 DNA reads as TGCAGTGCTAGAGGGGACAGGGCGGCTTTTAGCACAGATACGCAGTATTTT.

The chain uses TRBV4-3 and TRBJ2-1; 9 bases align to TRBD1. Germline V CDR1 and CDR2: LGHNA, YSLEER. The junction had 8 bases not matched to a gene; V was cut back by 4 bases and J by 7 bases. The CDR3 consists of 15 residues. The CDR3 spells CASSPDRTGDNEQFF. The CDR3 DNA follows: TGCGCCAGCAGCCCAGACCGGACAGGGGATAATGAGCAGTTCTTC.

The chain has TRBV20-1 and TRBJ2-5; no reliable D call. This CDR3 is 12 amino acids long. The germline V gene has CDR1 DFQATT and CDR2 SNEGSKA (reference sequence). The V gene lost 5 bases and the J gene lost 5 bases, with 12 bases spanning the gap. The CDR3, as DNA: TGCAGTGCTCGCGAATGGGGTGAGACCCAGTACTTC. It specifies CSAREWGETQYF.

The CDR3 region has the DNA TGTGCCATCAGCCCCGAGAGGGGTTCTGGGCAGTTCTTC. Protein sequence: CAISPERGSGQFF. J is TRBJ2-1 and V is TRBV10-3, with D perhaps given as TRBD1 or TRBD2 (5 bases each). There are 13 residues in the CDR3. CDR1 and CDR2 from the germline V gene are ENHRY and SYGVKD. Trimming left V 6 bases short and J 12 bases short, with 18 bases between.

In this sample, this clonotype turned up many times. V is TRBV9 and J is TRBJ2-1; D gene unclear. Between the trimmed V and J ends, which lost 0 bases and 4 bases, there was a span of 5 bases. The CDR3 runs to 13 residues. Germline V CDR1 and CDR2: SGDLS, YYNGEE. CDR3 loop: CASSVDIYNEQFF. CDR3 DNA sequence: TGTGCCAGCAGCGTAGACATATACAATGAGCAGTTCTTC.

The rearrangement joins TRBV28 to TRBJ1-2; the match to TRBD1 covers 8 bases. J gave up 8 bases and V 6 bases, and 11 bases lay outside the gene matches. The length of the CDR3 is 14 residues. Per the germline V gene, CDR1 is MDHEN and CDR2 is SYDVKM. CDR3 residues: CASRQGQGSGGYTF. In nucleotides, the CDR3 is TGTGCCAGCAGACAAGGACAGGGATCGGGCGGCTACACCTTC.

This rearrangement joins TRBV20-1 to TRBJ2-7; 10 bases are shared with TRBD2. Per the germline V gene, CDR1 is DFQATT and CDR2 is SNEGSKA (reference sequence). The trim removed 0 bases at V and 5 bases at J, leaving 10 bases unmatched. This CDR3 spans 16 amino acids. The CDR3 here is CSARDPTSGIHNEQYF. CDR3 DNA: TGCAGTGCTAGAGATCCCACTAGCGGGATCCATAACGAGCAGTACTTC.

This clonotype appeared a few times. V gene TRBV5-1 combines with J gene TRBJ2-7, with D uncertain. The ends were cut back, 0 bases at V and 2 bases at J, with 9 bases in the middle. This CDR3 has 14 residues. CDR1 SGHRS and CDR2 YFSETQ come from the germline V gene. CDR3 nucleotides: TGCGCCAGCAGCTTGGTTGGAGAAACCTACGAGCAGTACTTC. Translated, it gives CASSLVGETYEQYF.